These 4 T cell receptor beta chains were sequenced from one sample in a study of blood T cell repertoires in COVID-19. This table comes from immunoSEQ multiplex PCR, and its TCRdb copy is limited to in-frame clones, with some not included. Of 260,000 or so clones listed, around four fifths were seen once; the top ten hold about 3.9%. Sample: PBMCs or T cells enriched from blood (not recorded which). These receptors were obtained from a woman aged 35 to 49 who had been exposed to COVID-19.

DNA of the CDR3: TGTGCCAGCGGGGGGGTTGTAAGAACTGAAGCTTTCTTT. This sequence encodes CASGGVVRTEAFF. This chain joins TRBV6-5 and TRBJ1-1, with D maybe TRBD1 (5 bases). CDR1 is MNHEY, CDR2 SVGAGI, per germline. Trimming cost V 8 bases and J 5 bases, with 15 bases left between them. The CDR3 contains 13 residues.

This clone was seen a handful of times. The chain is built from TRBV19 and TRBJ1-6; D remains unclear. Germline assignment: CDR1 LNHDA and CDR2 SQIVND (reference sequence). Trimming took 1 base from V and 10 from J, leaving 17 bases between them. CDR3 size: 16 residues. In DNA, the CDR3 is TGTGCCAGTAGTATAGCGGCTCGGCGGCCCCCGTCACCCCTCCACTTT. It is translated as CASSIAARRPPSPLHF.

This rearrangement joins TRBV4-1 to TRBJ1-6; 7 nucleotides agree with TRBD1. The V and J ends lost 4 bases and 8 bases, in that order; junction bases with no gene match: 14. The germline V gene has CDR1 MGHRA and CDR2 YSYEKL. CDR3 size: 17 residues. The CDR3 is CASSPSLDRLPDSPLHF. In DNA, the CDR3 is TGCGCCAGCAGCCCCTCCCTGGACAGGCTCCCGGATTCACCCCTCCACTTT.

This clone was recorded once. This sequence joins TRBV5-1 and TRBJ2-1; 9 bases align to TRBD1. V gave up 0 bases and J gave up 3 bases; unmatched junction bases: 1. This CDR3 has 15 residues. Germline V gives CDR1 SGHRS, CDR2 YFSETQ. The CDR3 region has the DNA TGCGCCAGCAGCTTGGGGGACAGGGTCTACAATGAGCAGTTCTTC. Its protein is CASSLGDRVYNEQFF.